These T cell receptor beta chains were read from a single sample in a study of blood T cell repertoires in COVID-19. Data came from immunoSEQ multiplex PCR; TCRdb stores just in-frame clones and leaves some out. The data contain tens of thousands of clones, about 91% of them singletons. The sequencing input was peripheral blood. The receptors stem from a woman at least 80 years old with active or convalescent COVID-19. Both conserved end residues are part of each CDR3. The D gene is left open where the match is weak. Expanded clones are given a class, and other clones once, few, many or no size at all.

J gene,D gene,V gene,clone size,CDR3 DNA,CDR3 protein
TRBJ2-5,TRBD1,TRBV15,NA,TGTGCCACCAGCGGAGGGACAGGGCAAGAGACCCAGTACTTC,CATSGGTGQETQYF
TRBJ2-3,NA,TRBV14,NA,TGTGCCAGCAGCCAGGGCGCGAGAATAGATACGCAGTATTTT,CASSQGARIDTQYF
TRBJ1-2,TRBD1,TRBV24-1,NA,TGTGCCACCAGTGATTCGTTGATTATCCGGGACAGGCACTATGGCTACACCTTC,CATSDSLIIRDRHYGYTF
TRBJ1-2,TRBD1,TRBV18,NA,TGTGCCAGCTCACCCAGACAGGGGGTTGATGGCTACACCTTC,CASSPRQGVDGYTF
TRBJ2-3,TRBD2,TRBV6-6,NA,TGTGCCAGCAGTTCCGGGGGGGCCCCCACCACAGATACGCAGTATTTT,CASSSGGAPTTDTQYF
TRBJ2-2,TRBD2,TRBV7-6,NA,TGTGCCAGCAGCCTCAACCCGGACGGGGGGGCCGGGGAGCTGTTTTTT,CASSLNPDGGAGELFF
TRBJ2-5,NA,TRBV7-7,few,TGTGCTAGCAGCTTATTGGACAACTCTCCACCCGGAGAGACCCAGTACTTC,CASSLLDNSPPGETQYF
TRBJ2-3,NA,TRBV21-1,NA,TGTGCCAGCAGCAAAGCGACGGCTAGCGGGGACACAGATACGCAGTATTTT,CASSKATASGDTDTQYF
TRBJ1-5,NA,TRBV7-8,NA,TGTGCCAGCAGCTTAGGAGGCCTGGGGGCGCATCAGCCCCAGCATTTT,CASSLGGLGAHQPQHF
TRBJ2-3,NA,TRBV19,NA,TGTGCCAGTAGTTCACAGGCGGCCAGCACAGATACGCAGTATTTT,CASSSQAASTDTQYF
TRBJ2-1,NA,TRBV24-1,NA,TGTGCCACCAGTGACCCACGGGGGTCCGGGGCTGAGCAGTTCTTC,CATSDPRGSGAEQFF
TRBJ1-2,NA,TRBV6-5,NA,TGTGCCAGCAGCTACAGAGGAGGCGGCTACACCTTC,CASSYRGGGYTF
TRBJ2-7,TRBD1,TRBV15,NA,TGTGCCACCAGCAGACTGACAGGGACCTACGAGCAGTACTTC,CATSRLTGTYEQYF
TRBJ1-6,NA,TRBV12-3/TRBV12-4,NA,TGTGCCAGCAGTTTAAAGGCGGATTCACCCCTCCACTTT,CASSLKADSPLHF
TRBJ1-3,NA,TRBV6-5,NA,TGTGCCAGCAGTTATCGGGGGAGCTCTGGAAACACCATATATTTT,CASSYRGSSGNTIYF
TRBJ1-5,NA,TRBV10-3,NA,TGTGCCATCAGTGACAGACAGGAGATCGATCCCCAGCATTTT,CAISDRQEIDPQHF
TRBJ2-7,NA,TRBV5-4,NA,TGTGCCAGCAGCAGACGGGAACTCCGTTCCTACGAGCAGTACTTC,CASSRRELRSYEQYF
TRBJ2-2,TRBD1,TRBV15,NA,TGTGCCACCACCCGGACAGGGCGGACCGGGGAGCTGTTTTTT,CATTRTGRTGELFF
TRBJ2-1,NA,TRBV6-6,NA,TGTGCCAGCAGTTACGAGACTTACAATGAGCAGTTCTTC,CASSYETYNEQFF
TRBJ1-6,NA,TRBV7-8,NA,TGTGCCAGCAGCTTAAAGGGAGACAATTCACCCCTCCACTTT,CASSLKGDNSPLHF
TRBJ1-2,NA,TRBV6-5,few,TGTGCCAGCAGTCCCCCTGGAGGGGCGGACTATGGCTACACCTTC,CASSPPGGADYGYTF
TRBJ2-1,NA,TRBV19,few,TGTGCCAGTAGTATAACGAGCTCCTACAATGAGCAGTTCTTC,CASSITSSYNEQFF
TRBJ2-3,TRBD2,TRBV3-1/TRBV3-2,NA,TGTGCCAGCAGCCAAGTGGGAGCGGGAGGGCCCGGCACAGATACGCAGTATTTT,CASSQVGAGGPGTDTQYF
TRBJ2-7,NA,TRBV6-2/TRBV6-3,NA,TGTGCCAGCAGTTACTCGTTCAGGGAAAAGTCCTACGAGCAGTACTTC,CASSYSFREKSYEQYF
TRBJ2-3,TRBD1,TRBV9,NA,TGTGCCAGCAGCGTAGATTGGGTTTTGTGGGGACAGGGCACAGATACGCAGTATTTT,CASSVDWVLWGQGTDTQYF
TRBJ2-1,NA,TRBV5-1,NA,TGCGCCAGCTGTTACGAGGAACCTAGGGGGGAGCAGTTCTTC,CASCYEEPRGEQFF
TRBJ2-5,NA,TRBV14,once,TGTGCCAGCAGCCAAGGGTCCACACGCCAAGAGACCCAGTACTTC,CASSQGSTRQETQYF
TRBJ2-1,TRBD2,TRBV20-1,NA,TGCAGTGCTAGTAAGGGACTAGCCTTGGATGAGCAGTTCTTC,CSASKGLALDEQFF
TRBJ1-1,NA,TRBV7-2,few,TGTGCCAGCAGCTTATCAGGCTACACTGAAGCTTTCTTT,CASSLSGYTEAFF
TRBJ1-2,NA,TRBV6-6,NA,TGTGCCAGCAGGGACCCAGGGGTAACTAACTATGGCTACACCTTC,CASRDPGVTNYGYTF
TRBJ1-6,NA,TRBV7-8,NA,TGTGCCAGCATACGGTATTCCGGTTCACCCCTCCACTTT,CASIRYSGSPLHF
TRBJ2-1,NA,TRBV4-3,NA,TGCGCCAGCAGCCACAAAATGCGTCGCAATGAGCAGTTCTTC,CASSHKMRRNEQFF
TRBJ1-2,NA,TRBV18,NA,TGTGCCAGCTCACCAGCGGGGTTCAGTTATGGCTACACCTTC,CASSPAGFSYGYTF
TRBJ2-7,NA,TRBV10-3,NA,TGTGCCATCAGTGGGTCCGGGACTGCGAGCTCCTACGAGCAGTACTTC,CAISGSGTASSYEQYF
TRBJ2-1,TRBD1,TRBV18,NA,TGTGCCAGCTCACCCGACAGGGGCGCCTACAATGAGCAGTTCTTC,CASSPDRGAYNEQFF
TRBJ2-1,TRBD1,TRBV4-1,NA,TGCGCCAGCAGCCAAGACGTGGAACAGGGGAAAAGGCGGAAGCAGTTCTTC,CASSQDVEQGKRRKQFF
TRBJ2-5,NA,TRBV9,NA,TGTGCCAGCAGCGTAGGAGGTCAAGAGACCCAGTACTTC,CASSVGGQETQYF
TRBJ2-4,TRBD1,TRBV5-1,NA,TGCGCCAGCAGCAGGGGACAGGGGGAAAACATTCAGTACTTC,CASSRGQGENIQYF
TRBJ1-6,NA,TRBV14,once,TGTGCCAGCAGCCAAAGAGGGGGGGCTTACTCACCCCTCCACTTT,CASSQRGGAYSPLHF
TRBJ2-1,TRBD1,TRBV4-1,NA,TGCGCCAGCAGCCAAGATGCAGGGGGCGATTACAATGAGCAGTTCTTC,CASSQDAGGDYNEQFF
TRBJ1-5,TRBD1,TRBV5-1,once,TGCGCCAGCAGCCCGGGGACAGGGGGAAACAATCAGCCCCAGCATTTT,CASSPGTGGNNQPQHF